These 27 T cell receptor beta chains came from one sample sequenced in a study of blood T cell repertoires in COVID-19. Repertoires were generated with immunoSEQ multiplex PCR, while TCRdb's copy carries only in-frame clones and drops some. The sample yields about half a million clones, 70% to 90% seen once. The sequenced sample was peripheral blood. The receptors shown here come from a human donor in a cohort sampled during active COVID-19.

The chain recombines TRBV21-1 with TRBJ2-5; TRBD1 was called by the table and not checked on the DNA. TRBV21-1 is classified as a pseudogene. The CDR3 runs to 16 residues. The CDR3 DNA follows: TGTGCCAGCATGACTTACCCGGGACAGGGGATTCAGACCCAGTACTTC. Its translation is CASMTYPGQGIQTQYF.

The chain links TRBV19 to TRBJ2-1, with 13 positions matching TRBD2. CDR3 length: 15 amino acids. V lost 5 bases, J lost 6 bases, and 4 bases stayed unmatched. Germline V lookup: CDR1 LNHDA, CDR2 SQIVND (reference sequence). CDR3 region: CASSRGLAGSNEQFF. CDR3 DNA sequence: TGTGCCAGTAGTCGGGGACTAGCGGGGTCCAATGAGCAGTTCTTC.

The chain employs TRBV24-1 and TRBJ2-2; the match to TRBD1 covers 7 bases. This CDR3 contains 14 residues. The germline gives CDR1 KGHDR, CDR2 SFDVKD. Losses at the gene ends were 2 bases for V and 6 bases for J; bases not matched to a gene: 2. CDR3 amino acids: CATSDYRGAGELFF. CDR3 DNA: TGTGCCACCAGTGATTACAGGGGCGCCGGGGAGCTGTTTTTT.

The chain links TRBV2 to TRBJ2-5; D might be TRBD2 (7 bases). V was clipped by 5 bases and J by 5 bases, with 18 bases between them. This CDR3 is built from 15 residues. The germline V gene encodes CDR1 SNHLY and CDR2 FYNNEI. The CDR3 DNA is TGTGCCAGCAGTTTTGGGGGGGCCGCGCATGAGACCCAGTACTTC. Translating gives CASSFGGAAHETQYF.

The genes are TRBV28 and TRBJ1-4; weak D call: TRBD1 (5 bases). Germline V gene lookup returns CDR1 MDHEN and CDR2 SYDVKM. V dropped 3 bases and J dropped 6 bases, with 17 bases sitting between them. The length of the CDR3 is 16 residues. CDR3 nucleotides: TGTGCCAGCAGTTTTAACTCTCGGGGGGGGTATGAAAAACTGTTTTTT. Its translation: CASSFNSRGGYEKLFF.

The chain employs TRBV7-8 and TRBJ2-7; 12 bases match TRBD2. Germline CDR1 is SGHVS and CDR2 is FQNEAQ. The CDR3 length is 16 residues. V dropped 5 bases and J dropped 0; count of bases not matched to a gene: 5. The CDR3 protein is CASSAGTSGFSYEQYF. The CDR3 nucleotides read TGTGCCAGCAGCGCAGGGACTAGCGGGTTCTCCTACGAGCAGTACTTC.

With regard to this clone: At the DNA level, this CDR3 is encoded by other sequences in the same sample as well. V usage is TRBV28 and J usage is TRBJ1-3; D uncertain. This CDR3 comprises 12 residues. Looked up from germline, CDR1 is MDHEN and CDR2 is SYDVKM. Trimming took off 4 bases at V and 4 bases at J, with 5 bases between the two ends. The DNA of the CDR3 is TGTGCCAGCAGTTCCGGGGGAAACACCATATATTTT. Protein product: CASSSGGNTIYF.

The rearrangement uses TRBV7-2 and TRBJ2-3, with a tentative D call TRBD2 (7 bases). The V gene's germline CDR1 is SGHTA and CDR2 FQGNSA. Trimming removed 1 base at V and 3 bases at J, with 11 bases between. The CDR3 has 15 amino acids. CDR3 protein: CASSLEGGVTDTQYF. DNA for the CDR3: TGTGCCAGCAGCTTAGAAGGGGGGGTGACAGATACGCAGTATTTT.

This clone was recorded once. The CDR3: CASSRRTGGGETQYF. The DNA for the CDR3 is TGTGCCAGCAGCCGCAGGACAGGGGGCGGGGAGACCCAGTACTTC. The chain carries TRBV6-2 or TRBV6-3 and TRBJ2-5, with 11 bases matching TRBD1. Trimming took 6 bases from V and 5 from J; bases not matched to a gene: 8. The CDR3 runs 15 residues. CDR1 MNHEY and CDR2 SVGEGT come from the germline V gene.

The genes are TRBV30 and TRBJ2-3, with 13 bases lining up with TRBD2. In germline, CDR1 is GTSNPN, CDR2 SVGIG (reference sequence). CDR3 size: 19 residues. With V trimmed by 2 bases and J by 2 bases, 13 bases remained unmatched. CDR3 DNA: TGTGCCTGGAGTTCACCCACTAGCGGGAGGGGGGCTTTCACAGATACGCAGTATTTT. This encodes CAWSSPTSGRGAFTDTQYF.

V gene TRBV12-2 combines with J gene TRBJ2-1; no DNA check was done on the table's D call, TRBD2. TRBV12-2 is annotated as a pseudogene. The CDR3 covers 15 residues. The CDR3 region is CASRYSGTTGNEQFF. The CDR3, as DNA: TGTGCAAGTCGCTATAGCGGGACTACTGGCAATGAGCAGTTCTTC.

This chain uses TRBV7-2 with TRBJ2-7; 9 bases are a match to TRBD2. This CDR3 is 15 amino acids long. Looked up from germline, CDR1 is SGHTA and CDR2 is FQGNSA. Trimming removed 6 bases from V and 6 bases from J; junction bases left unmatched: 12. CDR3 in amino acids: CASSREREALGEQYF. CDR3 nucleotide sequence: TGTGCCAGCAGTCGGGAGCGGGAGGCCCTTGGCGAGCAGTACTTC.

The J gene is TRBJ2-3, the V gene TRBV7-9; maybe TRBD2 (6 bases). The CDR3 is made up of 14 amino acids. Trimming pared 5 bases from V and 8 bases from J, leaving 17 bases between. Germline V gene sequence: CDR1 SEHNR, CDR2 FQNEAQ (reference sequence). The CDR3 is CASSTRLGVGTQYF. CDR3 in DNA: TGTGCCAGCAGCACCCGACTAGGTGTCGGTACGCAGTATTTT.

The chain employs TRBV5-6 and TRBJ2-7, with a tentative D call TRBD1 (6 bases). This CDR3 is 16 amino acids long. From germline, CDR1 is SGHDT and CDR2 YYEEEE. Trimming took 4 bases from V and 6 from J, leaving 23 bases between them. The CDR3: CASSGVEAGPGVEQYF. CDR3 nucleotide sequence: TGTGCCAGCAGCGGGGTTGAGGCCGGCCCAGGGGTCGAGCAGTACTTC.

The chain uses TRBV11-2 and TRBJ2-3, with D uncertain. Germline loops: CDR1 SGHAT, CDR2 FQNNGV. The CDR3 loop spans 12 amino acids. V lost 2 bases and J 4 bases, leaving 4 bases between the germline ends. The CDR3 bases are TGTGCCAGCAGCTTACCTCCAGATACGCAGTATTTT. It is translated as CASSLPPDTQYF.

This sequence joins TRBV2 and TRBJ1-1, with TRBD1 identical over 7 bases. The germline gives CDR1 SNHLY, CDR2 FYNNEI. This CDR3 comprises 15 residues. V lost 5 bases, J lost 1 base, and 7 bases stayed unmatched. In DNA, the CDR3 is TGTGCCAGCAGTAGGATCGGGACAGCGAACACTGAAGCTTTCTTT. Amino acids: CASSRIGTANTEAFF. Filled out from reference TRBV2 and TRBJ1-1, the complete variable domain reads EPEVTQTPSHQVTQMGQEVILRCVPISNHLYFYWYRQILGQKVEFLVSFYNNEISEKSEIFDDQFSVERPDGSNFTLKIRSTKLEDSAMYFCASSRIGTANTEAFFGQGTRLTVV.

The chain recombines TRBV10-3 with TRBJ1-1; D unclear. This CDR3 comprises 18 residues. V dropped 0 bases and J dropped 2 bases, with 19 bases sitting between them. Germline V gene sequence: CDR1 ENHRY, CDR2 SYGVKD. CDR3 sequence reads: CAISESPTGPSLNTEAFF. The CDR3, as DNA: TGTGCCATCAGTGAGTCGCCTACCGGTCCCTCCCTCAACACTGAAGCTTTCTTT.

The rearrangement joins TRBV7-2 to TRBJ1-3, with D uncertain. The CDR3 totals 15 residues. Deletions cut 7 bases from V and 0 bases from J, with 13 bases between. Germline V CDR1 and CDR2: SGHTA, FQGNSA. The CDR3 here is CASKARGSSGNTIYF. The CDR3 region has the DNA TGTGCCAGCAAAGCTCGCGGATCCTCTGGAAACACCATATATTTT.

The rearrangement joins TRBV7-3 to TRBJ2-1; 9 bases align to TRBD2. This CDR3 has 16 residues. Germline V gene sequence: CDR1 SGHTA, CDR2 FQGTGA. V shed 5 bases, J shed 8 bases, and the junction held 13 bases outside the gene matches. CDR3 residues: CASSLLAGEQAHEQFF. The DNA of the CDR3 is TGTGCCAGCAGCCTGTTAGCGGGAGAGCAAGCCCATGAGCAGTTCTTC.

This sequence joins TRBV29-1 and TRBJ1-5, with 10 bases fitting TRBD1. Germline V CDR1 and CDR2: SQVTM, ANQGSEA. The CDR3 length is 15 residues. The V gene end was trimmed by 6 bases and the J gene end by 2 bases; junction bases not matched to a gene: 7. The CDR3 loop is CSVAGTGAGNQPQHF. The CDR3 nucleotides read TGCAGCGTAGCCGGGACAGGGGCCGGCAATCAGCCCCAGCATTTT. Full variable domain (missing parts from reference TRBV29-1 and TRBJ1-5): SAVISQKPSRDICQRGTSLTIQCQVDSQVTMMFWYRQQPGQSLTLIATANQGSEATYESGFVIDKFPISRPNLTFSTLTVSNMSPEDSSIYLCSVAGTGAGNQPQHFGDGTRLSIL.

To note about this clone: One end of the junction fails to match germline, which may point to a read error. The CDR3 nucleotides are TGTGCCAGCAGCGTAGCTTTAAACCCTCCGGGAGGTAACCCCGGGGAGCTGTTTTTT. Translating gives CASSVALNPPGGNPGELFF. The J gene is TRBJ2-2, the V gene TRBV7-6, with TRBD2 identical over 7 bases. The germline CDR1 and CDR2 sequences are SGHVS and FNYEAQ. This CDR3 is 19 amino acids long.

This clone was seen only once. The chain couples TRBV19 to TRBJ1-5; tentative D call: TRBD1 (6 bases). The CDR3 contains 15 residues. Trimming removed 4 bases from V and 4 bases from J, with 14 bases in between. Germline V gene sequence: CDR1 LNHDA, CDR2 SQIVND (reference sequence). CDR3 sequence reads: CASSTGQTPNQPQHF. The CDR3 DNA is TGTGCCAGTAGTACGGGACAAACCCCGAATCAGCCCCAGCATTTT.

The V gene is TRBV19, the J gene TRBJ1-5, with 7 positions matching TRBD1. There are 19 residues in the CDR3. Germline CDR1 is LNHDA and CDR2 is SQIVND (reference sequence). Trimming cost V 7 bases and J 7 bases; bases outside gene matches: 25. CDR3: CASTLNGPSGTAVLQPQHF. The CDR3 DNA reads TGTGCCAGTACCCTTAATGGGCCGTCCGGGACAGCGGTATTACAGCCCCAGCATTTT. The whole variable domain, remainder taken from reference TRBV19 and TRBJ1-5, is DGGITQSPKYLFRKEGQNVTLSCEQNLNHDAMYWYRQDPGQGLRLIYYSQIVNDFQKGDIAEGYSVSREKKESFPLTVTSAQKNPTAFYLCASTLNGPSGTAVLQPQHFGDGTRLSIL.

V usage is TRBV28 and J usage is TRBJ2-6; 10 bases match TRBD1. Looked up from germline, CDR1 is MDHEN and CDR2 is SYDVKM. The CDR3 contains 17 residues. V was pared by 9 bases and J by 0 bases, with 8 bases of the junction left unmatched. The CDR3 reads CASERDRGISGANVLTF. The CDR3 DNA sequence: TGTGCCAGTGAGCGGGACAGGGGTATCTCTGGGGCCAACGTCCTGACTTTC.

This clone is a singleton in its sample. This chain uses TRBV19 with TRBJ2-2, with 7 bases identical to TRBD1. This CDR3 region has 14 residues. From germline, CDR1 is LNHDA and CDR2 SQIVND (reference sequence). After removal of 4 bases from V and 7 bases from J, the junction contained 6 bases not matched to a gene. CDR3: CASSKTDRDGELFF. The CDR3 nucleotides read TGTGCCAGTAGTAAAACAGACAGGGACGGGGAGCTGTTTTTT.

V gene TRBV19 combines with J gene TRBJ1-5, with D unclear. CDR1 and CDR2 from the germline V gene are LNHDA and SQIVND (reference sequence). The length of the CDR3 is 13 residues. V was trimmed by 5 bases and J by 7 bases, leaving 12 bases between them. The CDR3 coding sequence is TGTGCCAGTAGTGTTAAATATCCCCAGCCCCAGCATTTT. Translating gives CASSVKYPQPQHF.

This clone was counted only a few times. The rearrangement links TRBV24-1 to TRBJ2-1; 9 nucleotides line up with TRBD1. Germline trimming cut 1 base from V and 6 bases from J; bases unmatched to any gene: 3. The germline gives CDR1 KGHDR, CDR2 SFDVKD. The CDR3 runs 15 residues. This chain's CDR3 is CATSDFGTGTNEQFF. The CDR3 region has the DNA TGTGCCACCAGTGATTTCGGGACAGGGACCAATGAGCAGTTCTTC.